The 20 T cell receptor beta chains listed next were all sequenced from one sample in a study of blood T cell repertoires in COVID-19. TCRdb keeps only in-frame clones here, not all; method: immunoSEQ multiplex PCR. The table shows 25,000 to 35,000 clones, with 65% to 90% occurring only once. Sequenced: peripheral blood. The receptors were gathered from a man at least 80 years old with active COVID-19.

CDR3 protein: CASSLDGSGKAFF. The CDR3 DNA reads TGTGCCAGCAGCTTAGACGGGTCAGGGAAAGCTTTCTTT. This sequence joins TRBV7-2 and TRBJ1-1, with D perhaps matching TRBD1 (5 bases). This CDR3 spans 13 amino acids. V dropped 1 base and J dropped 9 bases, with 12 bases sitting between them. In germline, CDR1 is SGHTA, CDR2 FQGNSA.

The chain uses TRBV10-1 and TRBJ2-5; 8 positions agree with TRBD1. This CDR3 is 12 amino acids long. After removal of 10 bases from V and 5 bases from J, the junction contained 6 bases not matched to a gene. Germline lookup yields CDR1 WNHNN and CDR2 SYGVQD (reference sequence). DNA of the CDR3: TGCGCCACCTTGGACAGGGTGGAGACCCAGTACTTC. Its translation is CATLDRVETQYF.

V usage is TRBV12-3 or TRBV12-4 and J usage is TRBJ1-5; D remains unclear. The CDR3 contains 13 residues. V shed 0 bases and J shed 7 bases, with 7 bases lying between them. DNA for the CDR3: TGTGCCAGCAGTTTAGCCGAGTCGCAGCCCCAGCATTTT. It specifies CASSLAESQPQHF.

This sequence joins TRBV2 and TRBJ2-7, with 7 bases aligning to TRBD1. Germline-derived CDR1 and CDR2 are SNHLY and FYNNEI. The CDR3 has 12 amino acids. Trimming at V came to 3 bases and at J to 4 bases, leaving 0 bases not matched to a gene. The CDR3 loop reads CASSDRGYEQYF. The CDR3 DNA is TGTGCCAGCAGTGACAGGGGGTACGAGCAGTACTTC.

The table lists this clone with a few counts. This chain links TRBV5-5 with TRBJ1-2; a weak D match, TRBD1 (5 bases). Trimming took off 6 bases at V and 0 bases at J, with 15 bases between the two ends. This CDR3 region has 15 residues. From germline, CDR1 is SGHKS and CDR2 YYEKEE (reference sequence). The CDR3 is CASTPTGTSNYGYTF. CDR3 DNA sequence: TGTGCCAGCACCCCCACAGGCACCTCTAACTATGGCTACACCTTC.

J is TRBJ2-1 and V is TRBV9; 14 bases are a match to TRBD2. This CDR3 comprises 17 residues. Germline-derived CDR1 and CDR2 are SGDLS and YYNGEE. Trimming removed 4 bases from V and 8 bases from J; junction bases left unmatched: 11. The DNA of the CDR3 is TGTGCCAGCAGCCTAGGACTAGCGGGGGGCGGGATGGATGAGCAGTTCTTC. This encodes CASSLGLAGGGMDEQFF.

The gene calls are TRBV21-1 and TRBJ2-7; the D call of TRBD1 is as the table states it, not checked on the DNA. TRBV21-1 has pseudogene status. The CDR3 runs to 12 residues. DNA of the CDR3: TGTGCCAGCAGTACCCAGACCTACGAGCAGTACTTC. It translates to CASSTQTYEQYF.

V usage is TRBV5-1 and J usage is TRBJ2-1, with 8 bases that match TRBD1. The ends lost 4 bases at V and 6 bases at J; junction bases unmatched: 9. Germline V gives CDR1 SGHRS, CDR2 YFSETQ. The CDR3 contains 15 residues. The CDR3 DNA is TGCGCCAGCAGCATCATGACAGGGGCTCTCAATGAGCAGTTCTTC. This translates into CASSIMTGALNEQFF.

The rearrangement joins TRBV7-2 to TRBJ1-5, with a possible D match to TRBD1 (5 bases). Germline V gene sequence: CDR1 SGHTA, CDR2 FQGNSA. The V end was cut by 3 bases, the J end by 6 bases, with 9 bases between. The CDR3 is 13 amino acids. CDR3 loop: CASSLGLGQPQHF. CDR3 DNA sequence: TGTGCCAGCAGCTTGGGGCTGGGTCAGCCCCAGCATTTT.

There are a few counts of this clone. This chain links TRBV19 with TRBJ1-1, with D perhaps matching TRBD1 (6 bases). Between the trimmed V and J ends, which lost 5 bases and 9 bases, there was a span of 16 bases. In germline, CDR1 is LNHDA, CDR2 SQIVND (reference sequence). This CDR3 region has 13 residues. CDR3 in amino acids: CASSQRTDRQAFF. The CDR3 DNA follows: TGTGCCAGTAGTCAAAGGACAGACCGGCAAGCTTTCTTT.

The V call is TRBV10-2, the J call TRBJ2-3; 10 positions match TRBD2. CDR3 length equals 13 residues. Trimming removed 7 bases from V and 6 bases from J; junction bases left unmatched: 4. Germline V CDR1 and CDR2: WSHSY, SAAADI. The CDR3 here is CASKAGGPDTQYF. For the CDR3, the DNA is TGCGCCAGCAAAGCGGGGGGGCCGGATACGCAGTATTTT.

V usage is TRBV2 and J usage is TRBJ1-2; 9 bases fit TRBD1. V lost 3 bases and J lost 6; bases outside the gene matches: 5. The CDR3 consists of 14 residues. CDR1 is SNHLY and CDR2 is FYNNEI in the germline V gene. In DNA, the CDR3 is TGTGCCAGCAGTGAGTTGCGGACAGGGGATGGCTACACCTTC. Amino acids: CASSELRTGDGYTF.

CDR3 region: CASRGGATNEKLFF. DNA for the CDR3: TGTGCCAGTAGAGGGGGCGCAACTAATGAAAAACTGTTTTTT. The V and J genes are TRBV19 and TRBJ1-4; TRBD1 matches 7 bases. CDR3 length: 14 residues. Germline assignment: CDR1 LNHDA and CDR2 SQIVND (reference sequence). The trim removed 6 bases at V and 0 bases at J, leaving 1 base unmatched.

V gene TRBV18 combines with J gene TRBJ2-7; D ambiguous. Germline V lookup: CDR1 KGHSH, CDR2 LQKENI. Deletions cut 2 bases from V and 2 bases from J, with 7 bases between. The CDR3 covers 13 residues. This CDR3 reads CASSPTVTYEQYF. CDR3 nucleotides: TGTGCCAGCTCACCAACAGTTACCTACGAGCAGTACTTC.

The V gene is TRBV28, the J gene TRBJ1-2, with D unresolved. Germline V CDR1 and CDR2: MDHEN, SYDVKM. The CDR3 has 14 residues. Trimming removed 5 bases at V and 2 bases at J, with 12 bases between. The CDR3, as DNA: TGTGCCAGCAGTCCCTCCGGGAGGAACTATGGCTACACCTTC. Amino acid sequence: CASSPSGRNYGYTF.

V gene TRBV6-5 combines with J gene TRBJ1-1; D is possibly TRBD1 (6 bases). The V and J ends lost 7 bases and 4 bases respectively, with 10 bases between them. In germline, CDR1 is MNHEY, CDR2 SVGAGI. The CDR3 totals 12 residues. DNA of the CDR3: TGTGCCAGCACCCGGACAGTCACTGAAGCTTTCTTT. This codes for CASTRTVTEAFF.

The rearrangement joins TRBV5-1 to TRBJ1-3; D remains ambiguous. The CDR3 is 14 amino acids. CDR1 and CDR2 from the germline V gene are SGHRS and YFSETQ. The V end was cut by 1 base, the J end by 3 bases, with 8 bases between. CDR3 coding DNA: TGCGCCAGCAGCTTGACCCGAGGTGGAAACACCATATATTTT. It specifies CASSLTRGGNTIYF. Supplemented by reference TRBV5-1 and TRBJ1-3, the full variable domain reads KAGVTQTPRYLIKTRGQQVTLSCSPISGHRSVSWYQQTPGQGLQFLFEYFSETQRNKGNFPGRFSGRQFSNSRSEMNVSTLELGDSALYLCASSLTRGGNTIYFGEGSWLTVV.

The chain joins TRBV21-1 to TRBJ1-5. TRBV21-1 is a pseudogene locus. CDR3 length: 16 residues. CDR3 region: CASNPRPYPGGQPQHF. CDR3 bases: TGTGCCAGCAACCCAAGACCTTACCCAGGAGGCCAGCCCCAGCATTTT.

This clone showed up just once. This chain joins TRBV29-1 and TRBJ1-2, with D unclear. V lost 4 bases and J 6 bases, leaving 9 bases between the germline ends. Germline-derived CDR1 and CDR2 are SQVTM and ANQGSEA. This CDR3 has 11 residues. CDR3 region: CSVAPQDGYTF. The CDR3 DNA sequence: TGCAGCGTTGCCCCACAAGATGGCTACACCTTC.

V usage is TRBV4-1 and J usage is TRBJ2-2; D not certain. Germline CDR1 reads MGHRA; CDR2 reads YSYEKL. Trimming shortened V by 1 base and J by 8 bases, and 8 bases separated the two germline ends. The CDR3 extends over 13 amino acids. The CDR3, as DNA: TGCGCCAGCAGCCAAGGCTACCCTGGGGAGCTGTTTTTT. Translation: CASSQGYPGELFF.